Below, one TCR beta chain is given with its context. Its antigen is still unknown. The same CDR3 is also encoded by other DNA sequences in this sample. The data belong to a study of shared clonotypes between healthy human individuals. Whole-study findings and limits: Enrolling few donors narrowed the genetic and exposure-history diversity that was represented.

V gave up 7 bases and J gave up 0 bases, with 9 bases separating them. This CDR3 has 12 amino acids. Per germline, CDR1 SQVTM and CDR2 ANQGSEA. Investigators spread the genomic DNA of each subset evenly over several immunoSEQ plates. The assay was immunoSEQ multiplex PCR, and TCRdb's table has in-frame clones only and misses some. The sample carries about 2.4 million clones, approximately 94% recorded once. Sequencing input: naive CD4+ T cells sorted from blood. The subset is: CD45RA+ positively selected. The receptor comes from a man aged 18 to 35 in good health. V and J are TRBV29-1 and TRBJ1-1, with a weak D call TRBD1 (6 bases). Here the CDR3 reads CSGGQLNTEAFF. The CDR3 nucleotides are TGCAGCGGCGGACAGCTGAACACTGAAGCTTTCTTT.